The source of this TCR beta chain is a study of blood T cell repertoires in COVID-19. About the research overall: Acute-phase and convalescent COVID-19 samples originated in the United States, Italy and Spain. PBMCs, B-cell-depleted T cells, or T cells provided the cDNA or gDNA that made up the material.

Generated by immunoSEQ multiplex PCR, the TCRdb table keeps only in-frame clones and is missing some. The table shows 150,000 to 200,000 clones, with 89% occurring only once. There are 16 residues in the CDR3. Losses at the gene ends were 2 bases for V and 6 bases for J; bases not matched to a gene: 11. Per the germline V gene, CDR1 is GTSNPN and CDR2 is SVGIG (reference sequence). The specimen sequenced was PBMCs or T cells enriched from blood (not recorded which). The chain combines TRBV30 with TRBJ1-4; 8 bases fit TRBD1. The source is a woman in her late teens or twenties who had recovered from COVID-19. The CDR3 spells CAWSRGDRPLDEKLFF. The CDR3 nucleotides read TGTGCCTGGAGTAGGGGGGACAGGCCGCTAGATGAAAAACTGTTTTTT.